This section outlines one T cell receptor beta chain sequence together with its context. The sample's time point: peripheral blood 6 weeks after treatment start. The sample comes from a study of PD-L1 blockade in urothelial cancer. In the study overall: Male sex and bladder-origin urothelial cancer characterized about 85% of the 29 patients. Analysis of blood occurred 3 weeks (second dose) and 6 weeks after treatment start. Per blood sample, T cells had a median of around 140,000.

With 5 bases removed from V and 5 bases from J, the gap between germline ends came to 19 bases. CDR1 and CDR2 from the germline V gene are SGHTA and FQGNSA. The CDR3 has 15 amino acids. Some clones are missing from TCRdb's copy, which holds only in-frame ones; the method was immunoSEQ multiplex PCR. This table holds about 48,000 clones, 65% to 85% found once. This sample comprised PBMCs, obtained around atezolizumab (anti-PD-L1) treatment. This chain connects TRBV7-2 to TRBJ2-7; weak D call: TRBD1 (6 bases). The receptor was derived from a man in his 70s with urothelial cancer. CDR3 in amino acids: CASSVGQPVANEQYF. CDR3 in DNA: TGTGCCAGCAGCGTGGGACAACCCGTCGCCAACGAGCAGTACTTC.